Described below is a single T cell receptor beta chain sequence and its context. Its target is not known. The source of the sample is a study of siplizumab effects on memory and regulatory T cells. Findings and caveats of the study: The authors could not assign a naive or memory phenotype to roughly 75-96% of proliferating CD4+ or CD8+ clones.

The assay was immunoSEQ multiplex PCR, and TCRdb's table has in-frame clones only and misses some. The table lists 50,000 or so clones, 95% to 97% of them singletons. The sequence derives from a human donor in good health. Sequenced: naive CD4+ T cells sorted from blood.

This chain's CDR3 is CASSLGTGGEKLFF. The CDR3 DNA is TGTGCCAGCAGCTTAGGGACAGGGGGTGAAAAACTGTTTTTT. J is TRBJ1-4 and V is TRBV7-9; TRBD1 agrees at 10 bases. The germline V gene has CDR1 SEHNR and CDR2 FQNEAQ (reference sequence). The CDR3 consists of 14 residues. J gave up 7 bases and V 1 base, and 0 bases lay outside the gene matches.